What follows are 32 T cell receptor beta chains derived from one specimen sequenced in a study of T cell clonality in common variable immunodeficiency. Clones were sequenced by immunoSEQ multiplex PCR, and TCRdb holds only the in-frame ones, with some missing. The data show roughly 51,000 clones, with none appearing a single time. Specimen: peripheral blood mononuclear cells. These receptors all come from a person between 18 and 75 years old in good health.

This clone was recorded many times. Coverage ceases 3 residues before the CDR3 finishes, and the germline J gene fills in the end. The chain couples TRBV20-1 to TRBJ2-2; TRBD2 matches at 11 bases. V lost 3 bases and J lost 7; bases outside the gene matches: 4. CDR3 length: 14 amino acids. Germline assignment: CDR1 DFQATT and CDR2 SNEGSKA (reference sequence). The sequenced part of the CDR3 DNA is TGCAGTGCTAGGCCTAGCGGGAGGATCGGGGAG. It codes for CSARPSGRIGE. The CDR3 reads in full as CSARPSGRIGELFF.

There are many counts of this clone. The CDR3 end is not reached by the read, which stops 3 residues before it; the germline J gene fills it in. The rearrangement links TRBV7-2 to TRBJ2-5, with TRBD2 identical over 7 bases. V gave up 0 bases and J gave up 5 bases; unmatched junction bases: 3. The germline V gene has CDR1 SGHTA and CDR2 FQGNSA. The length of the CDR3 is 14 residues. This CDR3 is CASSLAAGVETQYF. The sequenced part of the CDR3 DNA is TGTGCCAGCAGCTTAGCGGCGGGAGTGGAGACC.

This clone showed up many times. From the germline J gene comes the end of the CDR3, since the read stops 3 residues before it. The V and J genes are TRBV5-6 and TRBJ1-2; no firm D call. V dropped 3 bases and J dropped 2 bases, with 14 bases sitting between them. The V gene's germline CDR1 is SGHDT and CDR2 YYEEEE. The CDR3 has 15 amino acids. Here the CDR3 reads CASSSAGRSNYGYTF. The covered CDR3 bases are TGTGCCAGCAGCTCAGCAGGAAGGTCAAACTATGGC.

This clone occurred many times. The read ends 3 residues early relative to the CDR3; the germline J gene fills the gap. This chain uses TRBV5-1 with TRBJ1-3; 9 bases are shared with TRBD1. Trimming cost V 4 bases and J 1 base; bases outside gene matches: 9. This CDR3 spans 17 amino acids. Germline V lookup: CDR1 SGHRS, CDR2 YFSETQ. This CDR3 is CASSPRTGAMSGNTIYF. The DNA read from the CDR3 is TGCGCCAGCAGCCCGAGGACAGGGGCCATGTCTGGAAACACC.

This clone came up many times. The read terminates 3 residues before the CDR3 end, so the remaining end is supplied by the germline J gene. The genes are TRBV2 and TRBJ1-2; a possible D gene is TRBD1 (5 bases). Germline values: CDR1 SNHLY, CDR2 FYNNEI. The V gene lost 11 bases and the J gene lost 5 bases, with 18 bases spanning the gap. CDR3 length: 13 amino acids. This chain's CDR3 is CASRRGITYGYTF. The DNA read from the CDR3 is TGTGCCTCCCGGAGGGGCATAACATATGGC. Filled out from reference TRBV2 and TRBJ1-2, the complete variable domain reads EPEVTQTPSHQVTQMGQEVILRCVPISNHLYFYWYRQILGQKVEFLVSFYNNEISEKSEIFDDQFSVERPDGSNFTLKIRSTKLEDSAMYFCASRRGITYGYTFGSGTRLTVV.

This clone was observed many times. The CDR3 goes on 3 residues after the read ends, and that part is filled in from the germline J gene. The chain joins TRBV5-1 to TRBJ1-1, with a tentative D call TRBD1 (5 bases). This CDR3 comprises 13 residues. The V gene's germline CDR1 is SGHRS and CDR2 YFSETQ. The V gene lost 3 bases and the J gene lost 1 base, with 7 bases spanning the gap. This chain's CDR3 is CASSSGQNTEAFF. The part of the CDR3 DNA that was read is TGCGCCAGCAGCTCCGGACAGAACACTGAA.

This clone was found many times. The read ends 3 residues shy of where the CDR3 ends; the end is completed using the germline J gene. The chain combines TRBV2 with TRBJ2-5; D not certain. In germline, CDR1 is SNHLY, CDR2 FYNNEI. The V gene lost 2 bases and the J gene lost 5 bases, with 9 bases spanning the gap. The CDR3 length is 13 residues. The part of the CDR3 DNA that was read is TGTGCCAGCAGTGAATTCAGTAATGAGACC. Protein product: CASSEFSNET. The whole CDR3 protein is CASSEFSNETQYF.

Many counts were recorded for this clone. Coverage ceases 3 residues before the CDR3 finishes, and the germline J gene fills in the end. This chain uses TRBV7-2 with TRBJ2-5, with TRBD2 as a possible D gene (6 bases). Trimming took off 5 bases at V and 3 bases at J, with 13 bases between the two ends. The length of the CDR3 is 14 residues. The V gene's germline CDR1 is SGHTA and CDR2 FQGNSA. CDR3 in amino acids: CASSGRLGEETQYF. The CDR3 DNA, read in part, is TGTGCCAGCAGCGGCAGACTAGGAGAAGAGACC.

This clone was observed many times. The CDR3 goes on 3 residues after the read ends, and that part is filled in from the germline J gene. This chain connects TRBV7-9 to TRBJ2-1; the D gene is possibly TRBD2 (5 bases). CDR1 and CDR2 from the germline V gene are SEHNR and FQNEAQ (reference sequence). This CDR3 is built from 15 residues. V was cut by 6 bases and J by 0 bases, with 12 bases left in between. CDR3 residues: CASRTDWTSYNEQFF. The sequenced part of the CDR3 DNA is TGTGCCAGCAGAACGGACTGGACCTCCTACAATGAG.

This clone was counted ten times or more. The CDR3 goes on 3 residues after the read ends, and that part is filled in from the germline J gene. The chain employs TRBV12-3 or TRBV12-4 and TRBJ1-1; D possibly corresponds to TRBD1 (5 bases). The CDR3 covers 14 residues. The CDR3 bases that were read are TGTGCCAGCAGTAAATCCGGACATTCCGAGGAA. It is translated as CASSKSGHSEE. The CDR3, in full, reads CASSKSGHSEEAFF.

This clone was found many times. The CDR3 end is not reached by the read, which stops 3 residues before it; the germline J gene fills it in. The chain recombines TRBV28 with TRBJ1-2; the match to TRBD1 covers 10 bases. Trimming removed 4 bases from V and 0 bases from J; junction bases left unmatched: 14. The CDR3 is made up of 19 amino acids. CDR1 is MDHEN and CDR2 is SYDVKM in the germline V gene. The DNA read from the CDR3 is TGTGCCAGCAGTTCAACTTCCCCCGGAGGGACAGGGGCTAACTATGGC. As protein: CASSSTSPGGTGANYG. The full CDR3 protein reads CASSSTSPGGTGANYGYTF.

This clone was counted many times. CDR3 amino acids: CASSFNREGETQYF. The sequenced part of the CDR3 DNA is TGTGCCAGCAGCTTTAACAGGGAAGGGGAGACC. The chain joins TRBV11-2 to TRBJ2-5, with D perhaps TRBD1 (6 bases). The missing CDR3 end, 3 residues past where the read stops, is filled in from the germline J gene. V gave up 3 bases and J gave up 5 bases, with 13 bases separating them. The CDR3 has 14 residues. Germline-derived CDR1 and CDR2 are SGHAT and FQNNGV.

The CDR3 region is CASSLDQASNSPLHF. CDR3 bases read: TGTGCCAGCAGCTTAGATCAGGCCAGTAATTCACCC. This rearrangement joins TRBV7-6 to TRBJ1-6; D is ambiguous. The CDR3 end is not reached by the read, which stops 3 residues before it; the germline J gene fills it in. CDR1 is SGHVS and CDR2 is FNYEAQ in the germline V gene. CDR3 length equals 15 residues. V shed 1 base and J shed 6 bases, with 10 bases lying between them.

In its sample, this clone was seen many times. The read finishes 3 residues shy of the CDR3 end, and the germline J gene is used to complete it. The chain recombines TRBV5-1 with TRBJ2-7, with 10 positions matching TRBD2. V shed 4 bases and J 5 bases; nucleotides not matched to a gene: 9. The CDR3 consists of 15 residues. Germline V gene data show CDR1 as SGHRS and CDR2 as YFSETQ. CDR3 region: CASSPKREGRDEQYF. CDR3 DNA, as far as it was read: TGCGCCAGCAGCCCTAAGCGGGAGGGCCGCGACGAG.

This clone was observed at least ten times. The sequence runs out 3 residues before the end of the CDR3; the remainder is reconstructed from the germline J gene. This sequence joins TRBV5-1 and TRBJ1-1; 8 positions match TRBD1. CDR3 length equals 15 residues. Trimming took 0 bases from V and 1 from J; bases not matched to a gene: 2. CDR1 is SGHRS, CDR2 YFSETQ, per germline. The DNA read from the CDR3 is TGCGCCAGCAGCTTGGTTCAGGGGGCGAACACTGAA. Encoded protein: CASSLVQGANTE. The whole CDR3 region reads CASSLVQGANTEAFF.

This clone was seen ten or more times. The DNA ends 3 residues before the CDR3 does, and the rest of the CDR3 is filled in from the germline J gene. The V and J genes are TRBV7-3 and TRBJ2-1, with unresolved D. In germline, CDR1 is SGHTA, CDR2 FQGTGA. The CDR3 runs to 15 residues. Trimming shortened V by 1 base and J by 6 bases, and 13 bases separated the two germline ends. The CDR3 bases that were read are TGTGCCAGCAGCTTAAGTAGGAGACTTCCCAATGAG. Its translation is CASSLSRRLPNE. The full CDR3 protein is CASSLSRRLPNEQFF. Variable domain in full (rest from reference TRBV7-3 and TRBJ2-1): GAGVSQTPSNKVTEKGKYVELRCDPISGHTALYWYRQSLGQGPEFLIYFQGTGAADDSGLPNDRFFAVRPEGSVSTLKIQRTERGDSAVYLCASSLSRRLPNEQFFGPGTRLTVL.

This clone was seen many times. The CDR3 end lies 3 residues beyond the end of the read and is filled in from the germline J gene. V is TRBV4-2 and J is TRBJ1-5; D ambiguous. The CDR3 covers 13 residues. Trimming left V 4 bases short and J 5 bases short, with 9 bases between. From germline, CDR1 is LGHNA and CDR2 YNFKEQ. CDR3 amino acids: CASSPFVYQPQHF. The CDR3 bases that were read are TGTGCCAGCAGCCCGTTTGTATATCAGCCC.

This clone was detected ten times or more. The CDR3 goes on 3 residues after the read ends, and that part is filled in from the germline J gene. This chain links TRBV19 with TRBJ2-5, with 9 positions matching TRBD2. The trim removed 3 bases at V and 4 bases at J, leaving 3 bases unmatched. Germline V gives CDR1 LNHDA, CDR2 SQIVND (reference sequence). This CDR3 has 14 residues. The covered CDR3 bases are TGTGCCAGTAGTATTCTAGCGGGACGAGAGACC. This translates into CASSILAGRET. The whole CDR3 reads CASSILAGRETQYF.

This clone was seen repeatedly, ten times or more. With the read ending 3 residues before the CDR3 end, the germline J gene is used to fill in that end. The chain uses TRBV5-1 and TRBJ2-7; D perhaps matches TRBD1 (5 bases). The germline CDR1 and CDR2 sequences are SGHRS and YFSETQ. V was trimmed by 5 bases and J by 3 bases, leaving 15 bases between them. The length of the CDR3 is 14 residues. The CDR3 sequence is CASRIGARGYEQYF. CDR3 DNA (partial): TGCGCCAGCAGAATCGGAGCTAGGGGCTACGAG.

This clone was detected many times. The junction departs from germline at one end; a sequencing error may be responsible. Incomplete CDR3 DNA: TGTGCCAGCTCACAATCGACAGGGTCCTACAATTCACCC. Translating it yields CASSQSTGSYNSP. The CDR3 in its entirety is CASSQSTGSYNSPLHF. V is TRBV18 and J is TRBJ1-6, with 7 bases fitting TRBD1. The CDR3 end lies 3 residues beyond the end of the read and is filled in from the germline J gene. Germline values: CDR1 KGHSH, CDR2 LQKENI. The CDR3 has 16 amino acids.

This clone appeared many times. The read stops 3 residues short of the end of the CDR3; the missing end is completed from the germline J gene. The V gene is TRBV7-8, the J gene TRBJ2-7; 13 bases align to TRBD2. Germline trimming cut 5 bases from V and 5 bases from J; bases unmatched to any gene: 6. The CDR3 has 15 residues. CDR1 and CDR2 (germline): SGHVS, FQNEAQ. This CDR3 reads CASSRTSGSTNEQYF. The sequenced CDR3 bases are TGTGCCAGCAGCAGGACTAGCGGGAGTACGAACGAG.

This clone showed up many times. The read terminates 3 residues ahead of where the CDR3 ends, so the germline J gene completes it. The chain combines TRBV7-9 with TRBJ2-3, with a possible D match to TRBD2 (5 bases). Germline V gene sequence: CDR1 SEHNR, CDR2 FQNEAQ (reference sequence). V dropped 2 bases and J dropped 8 bases, with 8 bases sitting between them. The CDR3 spans 12 residues. The part of the CDR3 DNA that was read is TGTGCCAGCAGCTTAATACTAGTTACG. Translation: CASSLILVT. The full CDR3 sequence reads CASSLILVTQYF.

This clone was seen repeatedly, ten times or more. The read halts 3 residues ahead of the CDR3 end, with the missing end drawn from the germline J gene. The chain employs TRBV7-9 and TRBJ2-5, with 7 bases that match TRBD1. V was pared by 1 base and J by 7 bases, with 3 bases of the junction left unmatched. The V gene's germline CDR1 is SEHNR and CDR2 FQNEAQ (reference sequence). The length of the CDR3 is 13 residues. The CDR3 bases that were read are TGTGCCAGCAGCTTAGAGGGGGCGGTGACC. It yields the protein CASSLEGAVT. The entire CDR3 reads CASSLEGAVTQYF.

The sample holds many counts of this clone. The CDR3 end lies 3 residues beyond the end of the read and is filled in from the germline J gene. V gene TRBV6-2 or TRBV6-3 combines with J gene TRBJ2-5; D gene unclear. Trimming removed 6 bases at V and 0 bases at J, with 14 bases between. The CDR3 has 15 amino acids. CDR1 MNHEY and CDR2 SVGEGT come from the germline V gene. The covered CDR3 bases are TGTGCCAGCAGGGCCAGATCCTTGTACCAAGAGACC. Amino acid sequence: CASRARSLYQET. The CDR3, in full, reads CASRARSLYQETQYF.

This clone came up many times. The read comes to an end 3 residues before the CDR3 does, leaving the germline J gene to fill in the end. The genes are TRBV11-2 and TRBJ1-4, with D perhaps TRBD1 (5 bases). The germline CDR1 and CDR2 sequences are SGHAT and FQNNGV. The CDR3 totals 14 residues. The V and J ends lost 5 bases and 1 base respectively, with 8 bases between them. Partial CDR3 DNA: TGTGCCAGCAGCCAGACAGTAACTAATGAAAAA. This codes for CASSQTVTNEK. The whole CDR3 protein reads CASSQTVTNEKLFF.

There are many counts of this clone. The read comes to an end 3 residues before the CDR3 does, leaving the germline J gene to fill in the end. J is TRBJ1-3 and V is TRBV9; D remains unclear. The CDR3 extends over 14 amino acids. Germline CDR1 reads SGDLS; CDR2 reads YYNGEE. Trimming pared 0 bases from V and 4 bases from J, leaving 8 bases between. Incomplete CDR3 DNA: TGTGCCAGCAGCGTAGACCCTAACGGAAACACC. Amino acids: CASSVDPNGNT. The whole CDR3 sequence reads CASSVDPNGNTIYF.

This clone was observed at least ten times. Coverage ceases 3 residues before the CDR3 finishes, and the germline J gene fills in the end. This rearrangement joins TRBV5-5 to TRBJ2-3; the D gene is possibly TRBD2 (5 bases). The V gene lost 2 bases and the J gene lost 7 bases, with 17 bases spanning the gap. Germline V gene lookup returns CDR1 SGHKS and CDR2 YYEKEE (reference sequence). The CDR3 has 15 amino acids. Here the CDR3 reads CASSFQLERPYTQYF. CDR3 DNA, as far as it was read: TGTGCCAGCAGCTTCCAACTAGAAAGACCATATACG.

This clone was seen many times. From the germline J gene comes the end of the CDR3, since the read stops 3 residues before it. V and J are TRBV7-2 and TRBJ2-7; D unclear. V lost 5 bases, J lost 3 bases, and 5 bases lay in between. This CDR3 contains 11 residues. The germline CDR1 and CDR2 sequences are SGHTA and FQGNSA. CDR3 bases read: TGTGCCAGCAGCCAACTCTACGAG. Protein product: CASSQLYE. Given in full, the CDR3 is CASSQLYEQYF. The full variable domain, with the rest looked up from reference TRBV7-2 and TRBJ2-7, is GAGVSQSPSNKVTEKGKDVELRCDPISGHTALYWYRQSLGQGLEFLIYFQGNSAPDKSGLPSDRFSAERTGGSVSTLTIQRTQQEDSAVYLCASSQLYEQYFGPGTRLTVT.

The table lists this clone with many counts. From the germline J gene comes the end of the CDR3, since the read stops 3 residues before it. V usage is TRBV5-1 and J usage is TRBJ2-7; the match to TRBD1 covers 12 bases. The J segment lost 2 bases and the V segment lost 4 bases, leaving 10 bases of the junction unmatched. Germline V gene sequence: CDR1 SGHRS, CDR2 YFSETQ. This CDR3 comprises 17 residues. Here the CDR3 reads CASSTSGQGAFPYEQYF. The part of the CDR3 DNA that was read is TGCGCCAGCAGCACCTCGGGACAGGGGGCTTTCCCCTACGAG.

This clone came up many times. The read halts 3 residues ahead of the CDR3 end, with the missing end drawn from the germline J gene. J is TRBJ2-1 and V is TRBV18, with 16 positions matching TRBD2. Germline lookup yields CDR1 KGHSH and CDR2 LQKENI. Trimming cost V 3 bases and J 9 bases; bases outside gene matches: 5. The CDR3 spans 16 residues. The covered CDR3 bases are TGTGCCAGCTCACCGCTCGGGACTAGCGGGGGGGTTGAG. Its protein is CASSPLGTSGGVE. The full CDR3 protein is CASSPLGTSGGVEQFF.

This clone has ten or more counts. Read data end 3 residues before the CDR3 end; the end is taken from the germline J gene. V and J are TRBV7-2 and TRBJ2-7, with no clear D. V was cut by 2 bases and J by 4 bases, with 9 bases left in between. CDR1 is SGHTA and CDR2 is FQGNSA in the germline V gene. The CDR3 totals 13 residues. CDR3 amino acids: CASSLSVSYEQYF. Incomplete CDR3 DNA: TGTGCCAGCAGCTTATCAGTCAGTTACGAG.

In its sample, this clone was seen many times. Read coverage stops 3 residues before the CDR3 terminus; the germline J gene supplies the remainder. The chain links TRBV6-1 to TRBJ1-4; D might be TRBD1 (6 bases). Germline assignment: CDR1 MNHNS and CDR2 SASEGT. The CDR3 is made up of 13 amino acids. V was trimmed by 3 bases and J by 10 bases, leaving 12 bases between them. The CDR3 here is CASSDTGLGKLFF. CDR3 bases read: TGTGCCAGCAGTGATACAGGGCTAGGAAAA.